This entry lists 8 T cell receptor beta chains sequenced from one sample in a study of T cell repertoires in cytomegalovirus infection. Each CDR3 protein is one row after TCRdb ran MiXCR on the reads. The sample carries roughly 300,000 distinct CDR3 sequences, over 7.5% recorded once. The material sequenced was PBMCs. These receptor sequences come from a human donor in good health (CMV status not recorded). Some clones in this sample may be carry-over from other donors' samples.

This clonotype was detected many times. A single base separates this from a much larger clone, so it may be a read error. The chain is built from TRBV7-3 and TRBJ2-2; weak D call: TRBD2 (6 bases). The CDR3 contains 14 residues. Germline CDR1 SGHTA, CDR2 FQGTGA. Trimming took off 3 bases at V and 2 bases at J, with 7 bases between the two ends. The CDR3 region is CASSFSGNTGELFF. CDR3 DNA sequence: TGTGCCAGCAGCTTTAGCGGTAACACCGGGGAGCTGTTTTTT.

The rearrangement links TRBV4-2 to TRBJ1-4; perhaps TRBD1 as D (5 bases). Trimming left V 4 bases short and J 7 bases short, with 10 bases between. The CDR3 has 13 residues. CDR1 and CDR2 from the germline V gene are LGHNA and YNFKEQ. For the CDR3, the DNA is TGTGCCAGCAGCCGGGGCACAAGTGAAAAACTGTTTTTT. Residues: CASSRGTSEKLFF.

This clonotype turned up a few times. This chain uses TRBV7-9 with TRBJ2-1; 15 positions match TRBD2. V was pared by 5 bases and J by 2 bases, with 10 bases of the junction left unmatched. CDR1 and CDR2 from the germline V gene are SEHNR and FQNEAQ (reference sequence). CDR3 size: 19 residues. In DNA form, the CDR3 reads TGTGCCAGCAGCCCCCCGGGACTAGCGGGGGGAGTGACCTACAATGAGCAGTTCTTC. It yields the protein CASSPPGLAGGVTYNEQFF.

The chain is built from TRBV28 and TRBJ2-3, with 7 bases identical to TRBD1. V gave up 2 bases and J gave up 5 bases; unmatched junction bases: 4. The length of the CDR3 is 14 residues. Germline CDR1 reads MDHEN; CDR2 reads SYDVKM. CDR3 in DNA: TGTGCCAGCAGTTTAACCCAGGGGGAAGATACGCAGTATTTT. This codes for CASSLTQGEDTQYF.

In its sample, this clonotype was seen a few times. The J gene is TRBJ1-4, the V gene TRBV19; D might be TRBD1 (5 bases). V was shortened by 5 bases and J by 8 bases, with 15 bases between the two germline ends. CDR1 LNHDA and CDR2 SQIVND come from the germline V gene (reference sequence). The CDR3 has 14 amino acids. This chain's CDR3 is CASSSGTTGEKLFF. The CDR3 DNA follows: TGTGCCAGTAGTTCCGGGACGACGGGAGAAAAACTGTTTTTT.

The chain links TRBV5-6 to TRBJ2-1; D ambiguous. Germline V gene lookup returns CDR1 SGHDT and CDR2 YYEEEE. The CDR3 length is 13 residues. Trimming cost V 4 bases and J 8 bases, with 13 bases left between them. Here the CDR3 reads CASSLRPVDEQFF. CDR3 in DNA: TGTGCCAGCAGCCTACGGCCCGTCGATGAGCAGTTCTTC.

This clonotype came up a few times. This sequence joins TRBV12-3 or TRBV12-4 and TRBJ2-4, with 7 bases that match TRBD1. J lost 1 base, V lost 6 bases, and 3 bases had no gene match. The CDR3 loop spans 14 amino acids. CDR3 in amino acids: CASSLTGAKNIQYF. CDR3 in DNA: TGTGCCAGCAGCTTGACAGGGGCCAAAAACATTCAGTACTTC.

This clonotype was detected many times. This sequence joins TRBV11-3 and TRBJ2-2; 10 bases are a match to TRBD2. V was pared by 5 bases and J by 1 base, with 7 bases of the junction left unmatched. CDR1 is SGHNT, CDR2 YENEEA, per germline. The length of the CDR3 is 17 residues. CDR3 sequence reads: CASSPGLADVNTGELFF. CDR3 coding DNA: TGTGCCAGCAGCCCAGGACTAGCGGACGTGAACACCGGGGAGCTGTTTTTT.